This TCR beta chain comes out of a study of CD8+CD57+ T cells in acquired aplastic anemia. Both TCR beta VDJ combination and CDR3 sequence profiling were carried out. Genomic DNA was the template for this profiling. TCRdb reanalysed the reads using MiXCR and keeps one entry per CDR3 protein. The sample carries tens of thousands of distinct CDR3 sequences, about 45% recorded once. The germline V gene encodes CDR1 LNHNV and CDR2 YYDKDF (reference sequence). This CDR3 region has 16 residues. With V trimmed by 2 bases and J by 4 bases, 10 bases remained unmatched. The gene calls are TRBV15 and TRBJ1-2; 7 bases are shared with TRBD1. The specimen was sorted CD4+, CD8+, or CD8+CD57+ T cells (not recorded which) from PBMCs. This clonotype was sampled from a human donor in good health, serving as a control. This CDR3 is CATSRPGTVRGYGYTF. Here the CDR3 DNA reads TGTGCCACCAGCAGACCGGGGACAGTTCGAGGCTATGGCTACACCTTC.